Following are 5 T cell receptor beta chains from one sample sequenced in a study of CD4 T cells in relation to SARS-CoV-2 and coronaviruses. No antigen is known for these receptors. Unexposed donor CD4+ T cells date from about 2011-2018, before the COVID-19 pandemic. The cells were cultured for approximately 10 days before CD4+ T cells were isolated. Measured with immunoSEQ multiplex PCR; TCRdb has only the in-frame clones, and not every one. The table includes 15,000 to 20,000 clones, 70% to 80% detected once. Source material: CD4+ T cells from PBMCs, cultured in vitro. The receptors were sampled from a human donor in good health.

This chain uses TRBV5-1 with TRBJ2-1; perhaps D is TRBD1 or TRBD2 (5 bases each). This CDR3 is 16 amino acids long. CDR1 and CDR2 from the germline V gene are SGHRS and YFSETQ. Trimming took off 4 bases at V and 4 bases at J, with 18 bases between the two ends. In nucleotides, the CDR3 is TGCGCCAGCAGCCTCCAAACCGGGACGGTATACAATGAGCAGTTCTTC. As protein: CASSLQTGTVYNEQFF.

The chain has TRBV14 and TRBJ2-5; D possibly uses TRBD1 or TRBD2 (5 bases each). Trimming stripped 5 bases from V and 7 bases from J, with 17 bases between. CDR3 length: 14 residues. Germline CDR1 and CDR2: SGHDN and FVKESK. DNA of the CDR3: TGTGCCAGCAGCGGGGACGTTTGGGCTGGGACCCAGTACTTC. Its protein product is CASSGDVWAGTQYF.

V gene TRBV2 combines with J gene TRBJ2-5; a weak D match, TRBD1 (6 bases). CDR3 length: 11 residues. V gave up 10 bases and J gave up 5 bases, with 11 bases separating them. In germline, CDR1 is SNHLY, CDR2 FYNNEI. Here the CDR3 DNA reads TGTGCCACGGGACATCCGGAGACCCAGTACTTC. This gives the protein CATGHPETQYF.

J is TRBJ2-7 and V is TRBV7-9, with D perhaps matching TRBD1 (6 bases). The germline V gene encodes CDR1 SEHNR and CDR2 FQNEAQ (reference sequence). The CDR3 length is 15 residues. V lost 5 bases and J 0 bases, leaving 14 bases between the germline ends. The CDR3 DNA reads TGTGCCAGCAGCCCAGGGGCGGGTAGCTCCTACGAGCAGTACTTC. Translated: CASSPGAGSSYEQYF.

J is TRBJ1-2 and V is TRBV19; 10 bases are shared with TRBD1. Germline V lookup: CDR1 LNHDA, CDR2 SQIVND (reference sequence). V lost 9 bases and J lost 8; bases outside the gene matches: 12. The CDR3 loop spans 14 amino acids. The CDR3 DNA reads as TGTGCCAGCGGGACAGGGGATTACGGGGGCGGCTACACCTTC. Its translation is CASGTGDYGGGYTF.